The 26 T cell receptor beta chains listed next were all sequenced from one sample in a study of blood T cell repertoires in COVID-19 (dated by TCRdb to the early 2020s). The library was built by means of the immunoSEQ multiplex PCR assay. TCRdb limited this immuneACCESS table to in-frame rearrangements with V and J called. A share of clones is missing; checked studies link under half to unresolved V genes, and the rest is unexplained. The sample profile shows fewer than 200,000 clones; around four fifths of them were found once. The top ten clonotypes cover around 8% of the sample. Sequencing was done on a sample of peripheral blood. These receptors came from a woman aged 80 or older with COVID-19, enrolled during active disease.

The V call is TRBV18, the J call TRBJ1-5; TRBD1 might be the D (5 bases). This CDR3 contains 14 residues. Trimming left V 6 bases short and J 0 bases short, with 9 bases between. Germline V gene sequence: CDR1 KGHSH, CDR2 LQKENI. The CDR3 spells CASSDSYSNQPQHF. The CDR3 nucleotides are TGTGCCAGCTCCGACAGTTATAGCAATCAGCCCCAGCATTTT.

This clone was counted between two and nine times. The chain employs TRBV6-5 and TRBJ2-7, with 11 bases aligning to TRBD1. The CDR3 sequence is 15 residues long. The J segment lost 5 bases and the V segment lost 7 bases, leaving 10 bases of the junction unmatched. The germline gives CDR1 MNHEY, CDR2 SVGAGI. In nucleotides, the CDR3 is TGTGCCAGCACCGCCCGGACAGGGGGCGTTCACGAGCAGTACTTC. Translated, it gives CASTARTGGVHEQYF.

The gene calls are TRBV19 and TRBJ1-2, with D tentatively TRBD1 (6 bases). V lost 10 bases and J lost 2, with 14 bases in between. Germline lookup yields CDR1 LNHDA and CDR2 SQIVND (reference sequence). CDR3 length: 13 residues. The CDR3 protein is CATCYRENYGYTF. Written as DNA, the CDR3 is TGTGCCACCTGCTACAGGGAGAACTATGGCTACACCTTC.

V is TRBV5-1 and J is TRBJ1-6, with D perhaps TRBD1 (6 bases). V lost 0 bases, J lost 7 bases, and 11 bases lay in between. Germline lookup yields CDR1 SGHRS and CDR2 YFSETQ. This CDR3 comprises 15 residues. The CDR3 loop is CASSLEGGDNSPLHF. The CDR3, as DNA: TGCGCCAGCAGCTTGGAAGGGGGAGACAATTCACCCCTCCACTTT.

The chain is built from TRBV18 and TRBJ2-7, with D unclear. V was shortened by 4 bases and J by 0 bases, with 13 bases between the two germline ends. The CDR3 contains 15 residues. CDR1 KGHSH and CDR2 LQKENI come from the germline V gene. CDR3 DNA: TGTGCCAGCTCACACAGACAAACGACCTCCTACGAGCAGTACTTC. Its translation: CASSHRQTTSYEQYF. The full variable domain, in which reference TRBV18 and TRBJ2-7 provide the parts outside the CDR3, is NAGVMQNPRHLVRRRGQEARLRCSPMKGHSHVYWYRQLPEEGLKFMVYLQKENIIDESGMPKERFSAEFPKEGPSILRIQQVVRGDSAAYFCASSHRQTTSYEQYFGPGTRLTVT.

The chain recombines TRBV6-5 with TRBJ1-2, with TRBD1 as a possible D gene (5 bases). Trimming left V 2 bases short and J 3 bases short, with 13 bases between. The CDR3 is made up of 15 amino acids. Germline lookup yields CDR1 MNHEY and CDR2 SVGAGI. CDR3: CASSYSGGGDYGYTF. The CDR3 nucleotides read TGTGCCAGCAGTTACAGCGGGGGAGGAGACTATGGCTACACCTTC.

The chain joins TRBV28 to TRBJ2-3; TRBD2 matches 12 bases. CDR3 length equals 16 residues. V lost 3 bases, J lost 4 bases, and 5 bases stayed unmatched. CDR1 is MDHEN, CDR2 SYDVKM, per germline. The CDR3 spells CASSFLAGGPPDTQYF. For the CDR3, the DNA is TGTGCCAGCAGTTTCCTAGCGGGAGGGCCGCCAGATACGCAGTATTTT.

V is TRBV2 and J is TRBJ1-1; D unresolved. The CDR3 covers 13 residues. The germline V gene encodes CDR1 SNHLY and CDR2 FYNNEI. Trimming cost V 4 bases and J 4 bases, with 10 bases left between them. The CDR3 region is CASSVQVITEAFF. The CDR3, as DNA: TGTGCCAGCAGTGTGCAGGTGATCACTGAAGCTTTCTTT.

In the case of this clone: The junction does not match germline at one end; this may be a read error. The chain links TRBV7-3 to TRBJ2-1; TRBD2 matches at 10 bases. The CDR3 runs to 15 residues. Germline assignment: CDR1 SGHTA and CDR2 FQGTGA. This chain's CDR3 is CASSLLSSGGTELFF. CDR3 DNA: TGTGCCAGCAGCTTACTGTCTAGCGGGGGCACGGAGCTGTTCTTC.

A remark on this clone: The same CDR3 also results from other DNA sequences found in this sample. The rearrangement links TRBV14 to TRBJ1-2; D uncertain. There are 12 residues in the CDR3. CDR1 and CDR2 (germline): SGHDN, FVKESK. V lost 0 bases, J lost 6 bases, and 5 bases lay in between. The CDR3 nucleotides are TGTGCCAGCAGCCAAGACGGGAATGGCTACACCTTC. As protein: CASSQDGNGYTF.

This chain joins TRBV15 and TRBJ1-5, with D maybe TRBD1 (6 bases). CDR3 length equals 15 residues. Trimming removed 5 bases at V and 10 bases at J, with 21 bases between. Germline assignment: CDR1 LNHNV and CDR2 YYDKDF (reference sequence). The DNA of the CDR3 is TGTGCCACCAGCGGAATCCGGGGGGGCCCCGGACCCCAGCATTTT. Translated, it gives CATSGIRGGPGPQHF.

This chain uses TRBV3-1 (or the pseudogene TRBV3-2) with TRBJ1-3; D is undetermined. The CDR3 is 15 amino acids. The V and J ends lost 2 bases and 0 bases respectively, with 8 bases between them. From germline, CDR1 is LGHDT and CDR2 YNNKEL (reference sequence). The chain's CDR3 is CASSQILSSGNTIYF. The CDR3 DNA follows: TGTGCCAGCAGCCAAATATTGAGCTCTGGAAACACCATATATTTT.

CDR3 DNA sequence: TGCAGTGCTAGTATCGGGGGAGGGGAAAGAAACACTGAAGCTTTCTTT. As protein: CSASIGGGERNTEAFF. This chain joins TRBV20-1 and TRBJ1-1, with D possibly being TRBD1 (5 bases). The CDR3 extends over 16 amino acids. Germline assignment: CDR1 DFQATT and CDR2 SNEGSKA (reference sequence). V lost 3 bases and J 2 bases, leaving 19 bases between the germline ends.

The CDR3 DNA sequence: TGTGCCAGCAGCCCTACCAGACTTATCTACGAGCAGTACTTC. Translated, it gives CASSPTRLIYEQYF. J is TRBJ2-7 and V is TRBV9; D unclear. The CDR3 runs 14 residues. CDR1 and CDR2 (germline): SGDLS, YYNGEE. V lost 4 bases and J 3 bases, leaving 14 bases between the germline ends.

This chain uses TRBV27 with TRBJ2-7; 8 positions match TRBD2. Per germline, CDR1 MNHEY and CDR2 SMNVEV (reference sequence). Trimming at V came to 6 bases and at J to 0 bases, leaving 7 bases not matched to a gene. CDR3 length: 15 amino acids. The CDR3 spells CASSSLAGSSYEQYF. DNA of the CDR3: TGTGCCAGCAGCTCTCTAGCGGGCAGCTCCTACGAGCAGTACTTC.

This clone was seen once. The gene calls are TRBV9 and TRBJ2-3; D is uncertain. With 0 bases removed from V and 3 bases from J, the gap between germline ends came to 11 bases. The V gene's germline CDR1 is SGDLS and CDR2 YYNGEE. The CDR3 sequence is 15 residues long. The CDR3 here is CASSVAVRMTDTQYF. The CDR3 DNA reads TGTGCCAGCAGCGTAGCGGTGAGAATGACAGATACGCAGTATTTT.

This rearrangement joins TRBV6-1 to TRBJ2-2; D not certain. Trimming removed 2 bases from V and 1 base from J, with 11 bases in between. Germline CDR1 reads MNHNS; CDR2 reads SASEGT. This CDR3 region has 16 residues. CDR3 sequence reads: CASSELGTENTGELFF. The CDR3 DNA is TGTGCCAGCAGTGAATTGGGTACAGAGAACACCGGGGAGCTGTTTTTT.

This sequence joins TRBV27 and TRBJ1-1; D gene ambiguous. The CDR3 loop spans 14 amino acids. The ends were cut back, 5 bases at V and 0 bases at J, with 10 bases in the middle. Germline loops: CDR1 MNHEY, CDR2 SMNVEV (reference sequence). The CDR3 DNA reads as TGTGCCAGCAGTCGGGAGGGCATGAACACTGAAGCTTTCTTT. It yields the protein CASSREGMNTEAFF.

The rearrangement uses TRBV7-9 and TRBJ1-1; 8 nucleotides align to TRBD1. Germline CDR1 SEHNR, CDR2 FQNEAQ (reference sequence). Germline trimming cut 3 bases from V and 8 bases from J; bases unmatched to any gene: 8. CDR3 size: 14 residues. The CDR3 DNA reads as TGTGCCAGCAGCTTCTTACAGGGGGACGGCGAAGCTTTCTTT. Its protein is CASSFLQGDGEAFF.

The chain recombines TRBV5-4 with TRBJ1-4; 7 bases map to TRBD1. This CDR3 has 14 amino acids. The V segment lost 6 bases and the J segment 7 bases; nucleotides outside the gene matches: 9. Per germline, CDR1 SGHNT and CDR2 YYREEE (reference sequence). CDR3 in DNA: TGTGCCAGCAACCTACAGGGGTCTGGTGAAAAACTGTTTTTT. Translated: CASNLQGSGEKLFF.

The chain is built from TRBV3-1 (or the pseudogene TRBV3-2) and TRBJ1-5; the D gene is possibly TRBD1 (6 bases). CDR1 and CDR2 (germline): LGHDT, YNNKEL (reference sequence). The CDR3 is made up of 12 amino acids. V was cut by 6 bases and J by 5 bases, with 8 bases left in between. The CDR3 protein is CASRQGDQPQHF. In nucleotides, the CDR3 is TGTGCCAGCAGACAGGGCGATCAGCCCCAGCATTTT.

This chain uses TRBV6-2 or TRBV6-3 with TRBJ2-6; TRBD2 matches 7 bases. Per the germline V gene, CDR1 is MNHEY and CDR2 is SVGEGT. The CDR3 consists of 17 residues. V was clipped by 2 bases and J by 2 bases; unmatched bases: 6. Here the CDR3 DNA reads TGTGCCAGCAGTTACGGGGCAGGGACTACTGGGGCCAACGTCCTGACTTTC. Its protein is CASSYGAGTTGANVLTF.

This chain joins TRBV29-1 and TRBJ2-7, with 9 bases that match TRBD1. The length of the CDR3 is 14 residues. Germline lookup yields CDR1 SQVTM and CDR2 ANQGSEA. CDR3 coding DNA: TGCAGGGGAGCCGGGACAGGGAATAGGAACGAGCAGTACTTC. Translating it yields CRGAGTGNRNEQYF.

CDR3 sequence reads: CASSPFGQPQHF. CDR3 nucleotide sequence: TGTGCCAGCAGCCCATTCGGTCAGCCCCAGCATTTT. V gene TRBV28 combines with J gene TRBJ1-5; no clear D. V shed 6 bases and J shed 6 bases, with 9 bases lying between them. The CDR3 contains 12 residues. The V gene's germline CDR1 is MDHEN and CDR2 SYDVKM.

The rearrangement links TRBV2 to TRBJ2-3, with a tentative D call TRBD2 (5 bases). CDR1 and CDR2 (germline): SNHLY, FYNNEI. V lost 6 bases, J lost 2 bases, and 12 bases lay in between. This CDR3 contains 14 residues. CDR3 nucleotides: TGTGCCAGCAGGCCGGGGTTCCCCACAGATACGCAGTATTTT. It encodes CASRPGFPTDTQYF.

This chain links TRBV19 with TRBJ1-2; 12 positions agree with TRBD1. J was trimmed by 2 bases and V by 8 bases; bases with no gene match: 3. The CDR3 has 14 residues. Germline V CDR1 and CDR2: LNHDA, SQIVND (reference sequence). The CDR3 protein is CASGGQGANYGYTF. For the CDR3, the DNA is TGTGCCAGTGGGGGACAGGGGGCAAACTATGGCTACACCTTC. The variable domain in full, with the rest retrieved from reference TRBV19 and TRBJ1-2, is DGGITQSPKYLFRKEGQNVTLSCEQNLNHDAMYWYRQDPGQGLRLIYYSQIVNDFQKGDIAEGYSVSREKKESFPLTVTSAQKNPTAFYLCASGGQGANYGYTFGSGTRLTVV.